The 5 T cell receptor beta chains listed next were all sequenced from one sample in a study of shared clonotypes between healthy human individuals (dated by TCRdb to the early 2020s). Library method: the immunoSEQ multiplex PCR assay. As stored in TCRdb, this immuneACCESS dataset retains in-frame rearrangements with V and J assigned. A fraction of the clones does not appear; measured against another copy, unresolved V genes explain less than half of the discrepancy, and the remainder lacks a known reason. The sample includes approximately 2.5 million clones, with approximately 93% observed a single time. The biggest ten clones account for approximately 0.36% of the sample. The specimen was naive CD4+ T cells from PBMCs. Explained via the paper, the cell subset or site label denotes: CD45RA+ positively selected. Receptors were obtained from a man between 18 and 29 years old in good health. Some clones in this sample may be carry-over from other donors' samples.

The chain carries TRBV11-2 and TRBJ2-7, with 9 bases that match TRBD2. The CDR3 is 15 amino acids. The germline V gene encodes CDR1 SGHAT and CDR2 FQNNGV. The junction had 10 bases not matched to a gene; V was cut back by 5 bases and J by 5 bases. This CDR3 reads CASSPTLAGMNEQYF. CDR3 nucleotides: TGTGCCAGCAGCCCTACTCTAGCGGGAATGAACGAGCAGTACTTC.

The chain is built from TRBV7-9 and TRBJ2-7; 8 bases are shared with TRBD1. The CDR3 extends over 14 amino acids. V was pared by 5 bases and J by 3 bases, with 6 bases of the junction left unmatched. Germline V gene lookup returns CDR1 SEHNR and CDR2 FQNEAQ (reference sequence). This chain's CDR3 is CASSPRTGIYEQYF. As DNA, the CDR3 is TGTGCCAGCAGCCCCCGGACAGGGATCTACGAGCAGTACTTC.

The genes are TRBV4-1 and TRBJ1-5, with D possibly TRBD1 on 5 matching bases. CDR1 MGHRA and CDR2 YSYEKL come from the germline V gene. This CDR3 is built from 17 residues. The ends were cut back, 3 bases at V and 2 bases at J, with 17 bases in the middle. The CDR3 DNA sequence: TGCGCCAGCAGCCATACCCCGGGACTAGGAGGCAATCAGCCCCAGCATTTT. It codes for CASSHTPGLGGNQPQHF.

This chain joins TRBV29-1 and TRBJ2-7, with 8 positions matching TRBD2. The CDR3 extends over 14 amino acids. In germline, CDR1 is SQVTM, CDR2 ANQGSEA. The V segment lost 4 bases and the J segment 6 bases; nucleotides outside the gene matches: 11. CDR3 DNA sequence: TGCAGCGTTGTTGTCGGGAGGGGTGGGGGCGAGCAGTACTTC. Its translation: CSVVVGRGGGEQYF.

V is TRBV19 and J is TRBJ2-1, with 8 bases fitting TRBD2. Losses at the gene ends were 7 bases for V and 2 bases for J; bases not matched to a gene: 10. The CDR3 extends over 16 amino acids. Germline CDR1 is LNHDA and CDR2 is SQIVND (reference sequence). CDR3 sequence (DNA): TGTGCCAGTACCCCTGTCGGCGGGAGGCCCTACAATGAGCAGTTCTTC. It translates to CASTPVGGRPYNEQFF. Using reference TRBV19 and TRBJ2-1 for the parts outside the CDR3, the full variable domain is DGGITQSPKYLFRKEGQNVTLSCEQNLNHDAMYWYRQDPGQGLRLIYYSQIVNDFQKGDIAEGYSVSREKKESFPLTVTSAQKNPTAFYLCASTPVGGRPYNEQFFGPGTRLTVL.